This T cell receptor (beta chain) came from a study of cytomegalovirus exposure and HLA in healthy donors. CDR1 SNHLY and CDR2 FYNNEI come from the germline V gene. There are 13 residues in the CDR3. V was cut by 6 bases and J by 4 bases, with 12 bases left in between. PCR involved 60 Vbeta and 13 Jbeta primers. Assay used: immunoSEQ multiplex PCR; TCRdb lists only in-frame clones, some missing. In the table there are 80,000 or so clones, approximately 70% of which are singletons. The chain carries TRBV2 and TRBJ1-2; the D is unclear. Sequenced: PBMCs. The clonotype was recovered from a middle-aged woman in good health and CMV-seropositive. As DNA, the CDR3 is TGTGCCAGCAGCCTTGACGGCGGCTATGGCTACACCTTC. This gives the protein CASSLDGGYGYTF.